One and the same sample provided the 22 T cell receptor beta chains below, sequenced in a study of CD8 T cells in ankylosing spondylitis. Study-wide results and caveats: For ankylosing spondylitis blood, a TCR beta motif of seven to nine highly homologous variants appeared characteristic.

One entry per CDR3 protein results from TCRdb running MiXCR on the 5' RACE reads. This sample has 700,000 or so distinct CDR3 sequences, with roughly 19% found just once. These receptors' antigens are unknown. The sample taken for sequencing was blood, either unsorted or a sorted T cell fraction (not recorded which). The source is a male donor with ankylosing spondylitis.

The V call is TRBV27, the J call TRBJ2-1; a possible D gene is TRBD1 (6 bases). There are 17 residues in the CDR3. V gave up 6 bases and J gave up 1 base, with 19 bases separating them. Per the germline V gene, CDR1 is MNHEY and CDR2 is SMNVEV (reference sequence). The DNA for the CDR3 is TGTGCCAGCAGACCTCCAAGGCAGGGGATTTCCTACAATGAGCAGTTCTTC. Its translation is CASRPPRQGISYNEQFF.

In this sample, this clonotype turned up a few times. The genes are TRBV6-5 and TRBJ1-1, with TRBD1 as a possible D gene (6 bases). CDR3 length: 14 residues. Trimming took 2 bases from V and 4 from J, leaving 11 bases between them. The V gene's germline CDR1 is MNHEY and CDR2 SVGAGI. As DNA, the CDR3 is TGTGCCAGCAGTTACGAACAGGGAGGCACTGAAGCTTTCTTT. This sequence encodes CASSYEQGGTEAFF.

This clonotype was picked up a small number of times. The chain links TRBV11-1 to TRBJ2-3; D is undetermined. Trimming left V 1 base short and J 4 bases short, with 24 bases between. CDR1 is SGHAT and CDR2 is FQDESV in the germline V gene (reference sequence). This CDR3 contains 19 residues. CDR3 DNA: TGTGCCAGCAGCTTAGTTCTGGGCCTCTCACGGGTCCGGCCAGATACGCAGTATTTT. Amino acids: CASSLVLGLSRVRPDTQYF.

There are many counts of this clonotype. The chain employs TRBV7-2 and TRBJ2-1; D is unclear. Trimming cost V 5 bases and J 12 bases, with 11 bases left between them. From germline, CDR1 is SGHTA and CDR2 FQGNSA. There are 11 residues in the CDR3. The CDR3, as DNA: TGTGCCAGCAGCCTCTCGTCCGGGCAGTTCTTC. This gives the protein CASSLSSGQFF.

The sample holds a few counts of this clonotype. The CDR3 loop is CSAGDLFNYEQYF. As DNA, the CDR3 is TGCAGTGCCGGGGACTTGTTTAACTACGAGCAGTACTTC. The rearrangement links TRBV20-1 to TRBJ2-7; the D gene is possibly TRBD2 (6 bases). Looked up from germline, CDR1 is DFQATT and CDR2 is SNEGSKA (reference sequence). Trimming stripped 6 bases from V and 3 bases from J, with 15 bases between. CDR3 length equals 13 residues.

This clonotype was seen repeatedly, ten times or more. This chain links TRBV4-3 with TRBJ2-1; the D is unclear. The CDR3 covers 12 residues. Germline V gene sequence: CDR1 LGHNA, CDR2 YSLEER. V lost 0 bases and J 3 bases, leaving 0 bases between the germline ends. In DNA, the CDR3 is TGCGCCAGCAGCCAAGACTACAATGAGCAGTTCTTC. It encodes CASSQDYNEQFF.

V usage is TRBV7-9 and J usage is TRBJ1-4; TRBD1 agrees at 7 bases. This CDR3 contains 13 residues. The junction had 1 base not matched to a gene; V was cut back by 1 base and J by 8 bases. Germline-derived CDR1 and CDR2 are SEHNR and FQNEAQ (reference sequence). CDR3 amino acids: CASSLEQGEKLFF. For the CDR3, the DNA is TGTGCCAGCAGCTTAGAACAGGGGGAAAAACTGTTTTTT.

The chain couples TRBV6-1 to TRBJ2-7, with 8 positions matching TRBD2. The CDR3 is made up of 14 amino acids. V was pared by 7 bases and J by 4 bases, with 9 bases of the junction left unmatched. The germline gives CDR1 MNHNS, CDR2 SASEGT. CDR3 in amino acids: CASTPGLGPYEQYF. CDR3 nucleotide sequence: TGTGCCAGCACCCCGGGACTAGGTCCTTACGAGCAGTACTTC.

This clonotype was counted ten times or more. This chain joins TRBV29-1 and TRBJ2-1, with D tentatively TRBD1 or TRBD2 (6 bases each). V dropped 7 bases and J dropped 3 bases, with 19 bases sitting between them. There are 15 residues in the CDR3. Germline lookup yields CDR1 SQVTM and CDR2 ANQGSEA. The CDR3 loop reads CSARGGGVGYNEQFF. The CDR3, as DNA: TGCAGCGCCAGGGGAGGTGGAGTTGGCTACAATGAGCAGTTCTTC.

The V and J genes are TRBV6-2 or TRBV6-3 and TRBJ2-1, with D possibly TRBD1 on 6 matching bases. The CDR3 is 14 residues long. Germline V gene data show CDR1 as MNHEY and CDR2 as SVGEGT. Trimming left V 5 bases short and J 4 bases short, with 12 bases between. The CDR3 nucleotides are TGTGCCAGCAGTACCGGGACAAGTTACAATGAGCAGTTCTTC. This gives the protein CASSTGTSYNEQFF.

This clonotype was detected only a few times. The V gene is TRBV3-1, the J gene TRBJ2-5, with a possible D match to TRBD1 (6 bases). Trimming cost V 0 bases and J 9 bases, with 17 bases left between them. The germline V gene encodes CDR1 LGHDT and CDR2 YNNKEL (reference sequence). CDR3 size: 15 residues. The CDR3 DNA sequence: TGTGCCAGCAGCCAAGATTATCAGGGGATGGGGGCCCAGTACTTC. Translating gives CASSQDYQGMGAQYF.

This clonotype was seen more than once but under ten times. The rearrangement uses TRBV9 and TRBJ2-1; 7 bases map to TRBD1. There are 15 residues in the CDR3. In germline, CDR1 is SGDLS, CDR2 YYNGEE. The V segment lost 0 bases and the J segment 2 bases; nucleotides outside the gene matches: 2. The CDR3: CASSVEQGPYNEQFF. In nucleotides, the CDR3 is TGTGCCAGCAGCGTAGAACAGGGGCCCTACAATGAGCAGTTCTTC.

There are many counts of this clonotype. V and J are TRBV6-1 and TRBJ2-7; 13 bases match TRBD2. V shed 5 bases, J shed 2 bases, and the junction held 3 bases outside the gene matches. Germline V CDR1 and CDR2: MNHNS, SASEGT. CDR3 length equals 15 residues. In DNA, the CDR3 is TGTGCCAGCAGTCGACTAGCGGGGGGCGCCTACGAGCAGTACTTC. Encoded protein: CASSRLAGGAYEQYF.

This clonotype was seen only a few times. The chain joins TRBV6-5 to TRBJ1-1; tentative D call: TRBD1 (5 bases). Per germline, CDR1 MNHEY and CDR2 SVGAGI. The CDR3 runs 15 residues. Trimming took off 0 bases at V and 4 bases at J, with 12 bases between the two ends. Written as DNA, the CDR3 is TGTGCCAGCAGTTACTCCGAGACAGTCGGCACTGAAGCTTTCTTT. This gives the protein CASSYSETVGTEAFF.

This clonotype was detected many times. At one end the junction does not follow the germline gene, possibly because of a read error. The gene calls are TRBV5-1 and TRBJ2-7, with D hard to call. Germline CDR1 reads SGHRS; CDR2 reads YFSETQ. This CDR3 contains 13 residues. The CDR3 DNA follows: TGTGCCAGCAGCTTAGGGTCCACCTACGAGCAGTACTTC. This gives the protein CASSLGSTYEQYF. The variable domain in full, with the rest retrieved from reference TRBV5-1 and TRBJ2-7, is KAGVTQTPRYLIKTRGQQVTLSCSPISGHRSVSWYQQTPGQGLQFLFEYFSETQRNKGNFPGRFSGRQFSNSRSEMNVSTLELGDSALYLCASSLGSTYEQYFGPGTRLTVT.

This clonotype was seen a handful of times. The chain joins TRBV20-1 to TRBJ1-1, with TRBD1 matching 7 bases. V was clipped by 1 base and J by 3 bases; unmatched bases: 14. The CDR3 runs to 17 residues. CDR1 DFQATT and CDR2 SNEGSKA come from the germline V gene (reference sequence). CDR3 region: CSARALRDRTYHTEAFF. The CDR3 DNA reads TGCAGTGCTAGAGCACTAAGGGACAGAACCTACCACACTGAAGCTTTCTTT.

V usage is TRBV28 and J usage is TRBJ2-1; D is unclear. Trimming removed 6 bases from V and 8 bases from J, with 11 bases in between. CDR3 length equals 12 residues. The V gene's germline CDR1 is MDHEN and CDR2 SYDVKM. CDR3 sequence reads: CASSILRDEQFF. CDR3 nucleotides: TGTGCCAGCAGCATTCTAAGGGATGAGCAGTTCTTC.

The rearrangement links TRBV29-1 to TRBJ2-5; D unclear. This CDR3 region has 12 residues. Germline CDR1 is SQVTM and CDR2 is ANQGSEA. Trimming shortened V by 6 bases and J by 0 bases, and 8 bases separated the two germline ends. CDR3 region: CSVDGYQETQYF. In DNA form, the CDR3 reads TGCAGCGTCGACGGATACCAAGAGACCCAGTACTTC.

The sample holds a few counts of this clonotype. The chain couples TRBV4-2 to TRBJ1-2, with 8 bases aligning to TRBD1. CDR1 and CDR2 (germline): LGHNA, YNFKEQ. V lost 1 base and J lost 4; bases outside the gene matches: 2. This CDR3 comprises 14 residues. The CDR3 loop reads CASSQGQGAYGYTF. The CDR3 nucleotides read TGTGCCAGCAGCCAAGGCCAGGGGGCCTATGGCTACACCTTC.

The rearrangement joins TRBV6-4 to TRBJ2-1; 7 positions match TRBD2. This CDR3 comprises 16 residues. Looked up from germline, CDR1 is MRHNA and CDR2 is SNTAGT. The V and J ends lost 6 bases and 6 bases, in that order; junction bases with no gene match: 14. As DNA, the CDR3 is TGTGCCAGCAGACCGCCTGGGGGGGAAGGATCCAATGAGCAGTTCTTC. Translated, it gives CASRPPGGEGSNEQFF.

The chain carries TRBV6-2 or TRBV6-3 and TRBJ2-1; TRBD1 might be the D (7 bases). V was trimmed by 0 bases and J by 4 bases, leaving 19 bases between them. Germline CDR1 and CDR2: MNHEY and SVGEGT. CDR3 size: 18 residues. The CDR3 sequence: CASSYSEGAERSYNEQFF. CDR3 in DNA: TGTGCCAGCAGTTACTCGGAGGGGGCGGAAAGAAGTTACAATGAGCAGTTCTTC.

The chain employs TRBV21-1 and TRBJ2-7; the table names TRBD2, a call not compared with the DNA. TRBV21-1 is assigned pseudogene status. This CDR3 region has 17 residues. As DNA, the CDR3 is TGTGCCAGCAGCAAAGGGTCAGATGGACTAGTTGTTTACGAGCAGTACTTC. It codes for CASSKGSDGLVVYEQYF.